The clone carrying this TCR beta chain appeared many times. Its target is unknown. This record comes from a study of CD8 T cells in ankylosing spondylitis. Study results and caveats: Enrichment of disease-linked clones was reportedly significant in matched ankylosing spondylitis synovial fluid.

Using its own MiXCR run on the 5' RACE reads, TCRdb lists one record per CDR3 protein. The sample lists about 130,000 distinct CDR3 sequences, approximately 9.7% occurring once. Per germline, CDR1 SGHTA and CDR2 FQGTGA. V was shortened by 6 bases and J by 0 bases, with 8 bases between the two germline ends. The CDR3 has 14 amino acids. Input material: blood, either unsorted or a sorted T cell fraction (not recorded which). V is TRBV7-3 and J is TRBJ2-2, with D possibly called TRBD1 or TRBD2 (5 bases each). The sequence derives from a male donor with ankylosing spondylitis or in good health (not recorded which). This CDR3 reads CASRRGPNTGELFF. The CDR3 DNA is TGTGCCAGCAGACGGGGACCGAACACCGGGGAGCTGTTTTTT.